This TCR beta chain was sequenced in a study of CXCR3-negative and CXCR3-positive naive CD8 T cells. Points from the study as a whole: TRB CDR3s of CXCR3-positive naive cells were more hydrophobic than those of CXCR3-negative naive cells. Memory CD8+ cells had much lower diversity, and both naive subsets had comparably high diversity. The study found that naive CXCR3-negative and CXCR3-positive cells shared TRBV-TRBJ usage, while memory cells differed.

Details on this clonotype: What it binds is unknown.

The libraries of TRB cDNA were prepared using 5' RACE with UMI labels. No DNA is given; TCRdb re-called the 5' RACE reads and lists each CDR3 protein once. Its listing shows some 150,000 distinct CDR3 sequences. Every subset of CD8+ T cells was sorted in triplicate at 250,000 to 300,000 cells each. This CDR3 is 13 amino acids long. From germline, CDR1 is SEHNR and CDR2 FQNEAQ (reference sequence). This rearrangement joins TRBV7-9 to TRBJ1-1. Material for sequencing was naive CXCR3+ CD8+ T cells from blood. Subset of the sample: CD45RO-CCR7+CD27+CD95- naive CD8+ T cells expressing CXCR3 (TNR3+). The sequence was collected from a human donor in good health. Some clones in this sample may be carry-over from other donors' samples. The CDR3 protein is CASSSILEAEAFF.